This TCR beta chain was captured by sequencing in a study of T-cell reconstitution after alpha-beta-depleted transplantation in children. V lost 7 bases to trimming and J lost 1 base; unmatched junction nucleotides: 7. Germline CDR1 is KGHDR and CDR2 is SFDVKD. This CDR3 region has 17 residues. Preparation of the TCRbeta library involved a method that used unique molecular identifiers. MiXCR was run by TCRdb on the PCR reads, yielding one entry per CDR3 protein. Here the sample spans 500,000 to 600,000 distinct CDR3 sequences, 18% being singletons. The V gene is TRBV24-1, the J gene TRBJ2-6, with 9 bases that match TRBD1. The origin of this receptor is a human donor who donated a stem cell graft to a child with acute lymphoblastic leukemia. This specimen consisted of PBMCs from the stem cell graft donor, obtained from the stem cell graft. Written as DNA, the CDR3 is TGTGCCACCAGAAACAGGGGGCGCCTTTCTGGGGCCAACGTCCTGACTTTC. Its translation: CATRNRGRLSGANVLTF.